This T cell receptor beta chain was documented in a study of beta chain features in type 1 diabetes. The V end was cut by 2 bases, the J end by 4 bases, with 11 bases between. This CDR3 contains 14 residues. CDR1 SGHAT and CDR2 FQDESV come from the germline V gene (reference sequence). Via CD45RO/CCR7/CD25/CD127/CD95/CD27, cells of the CD4+ naive, central memory, regulatory and stem cell-like memory subsets were sorted. Sorting produced populations that all topped 95% purity. Expressed TCRB transcripts were sequenced after all isolated RNA was converted to cDNA. Here immunoSEQ multiplex PCR was the method, and the copy in TCRdb shows in-frame clones only, minus some. This sample has some 270,000 clones, with roughly 11% found just once. A note on this clone: The antigen remains undetermined.

General observations from the study: In all four CD4+ subsets, TCRB CDR3 length was significantly, moderately reduced in type 1 diabetes.

Input material: naive CD4+ T cells from blood. This chain joins TRBV11-1 and TRBJ2-5; TRBD2 is a possible D gene (5 bases). The TCR comes from a man aged 25 to 45 with type 1 diabetes. The CDR3 reads CASSLSRGRETQYF. The CDR3 DNA follows: TGTGCCAGCAGCTTAAGTCGGGGAAGAGAGACCCAGTACTTC.